Each of the 13 T cell receptor beta chains below was sequenced from the same sample in a study of control samples from healthy donors and cancer patients. Here immunoSEQ multiplex PCR was the method, and the copy in TCRdb shows in-frame clones only, minus some. The sample includes about 120,000 clones, around 92% seen only once; the top ten take almost 40%. The sequencing sample was made of blood. The source is a man aged 50 to 60 in good health.

This clone was recorded once. The chain employs TRBV25-1 and TRBJ2-7, with D possibly being TRBD1 or TRBD2 (5 bases each). This CDR3 has 13 amino acids. The ends were cut back, 2 bases at V and 6 bases at J, with 11 bases in the middle. Germline V gene sequence: CDR1 MGHDK, CDR2 SYGVNS. CDR3 amino acids: CASSEEGRVEQYF. Here the CDR3 DNA reads TGTGCCAGCAGTGAAGAGGGGCGAGTCGAGCAGTACTTC.

This CDR3 is CASSQTTGGSYEQYF. DNA of the CDR3: TGCGCCAGCAGCCAAACCACAGGGGGATCCTACGAGCAGTACTTC. The chain uses TRBV5-1 and TRBJ2-7; 8 bases map to TRBD1. The CDR3 covers 15 residues. J was trimmed by 1 base and V by 4 bases; bases with no gene match: 7. Germline loops: CDR1 SGHRS, CDR2 YFSETQ.

The J gene is TRBJ2-5, the V gene TRBV12-3 or TRBV12-4; D uncertain. CDR3 length: 13 amino acids. Trimming took 0 bases from V and 2 from J, leaving 4 bases between them. CDR3 amino acids: CASSLASQETQYF. The CDR3 nucleotides are TGTGCCAGCAGTTTAGCCAGTCAAGAGACCCAGTACTTC.

V usage is TRBV7-6 and J usage is TRBJ2-7; the match to TRBD1 covers 10 bases. The CDR3 extends over 14 amino acids. CDR1 SGHVS and CDR2 FNYEAQ come from the germline V gene. V gave up 8 bases and J gave up 3 bases; unmatched junction bases: 7. The CDR3 region is CASSLGQGNYEQYF. In nucleotides, the CDR3 is TGTGCCAGCTCCCTGGGACAGGGGAACTACGAGCAGTACTTC.

This rearrangement joins TRBV4-3 to TRBJ2-3, with 11 bases matching TRBD2. After removal of 3 bases from V and 1 base from J, the junction contained 9 bases not matched to a gene. The V gene's germline CDR1 is LGHNA and CDR2 YSLEER. This CDR3 has 18 residues. CDR3 bases: TGCGCCAGCAGCCAGGGATTTAGCGGGGGGGCCGGCACAGATACGCAGTATTTT. Translated, it gives CASSQGFSGGAGTDTQYF.

This chain connects TRBV5-1 to TRBJ1-1; 7 bases are a match to TRBD1. The junction had 4 bases not matched to a gene; V was cut back by 4 bases and J by 1 base. This CDR3 spans 14 amino acids. Looked up from germline, CDR1 is SGHRS and CDR2 is YFSETQ. CDR3 in amino acids: CASSVGQTNTEAFF. In nucleotides, the CDR3 is TGCGCCAGCAGCGTGGGACAGACGAACACTGAAGCTTTCTTT.

This rearrangement joins TRBV19 to TRBJ1-1; a weak D match, TRBD1 (6 bases). V shed 7 bases and J shed 5 bases, with 8 bases lying between them. The CDR3 is 11 amino acids. Germline V gives CDR1 LNHDA, CDR2 SQIVND (reference sequence). The CDR3 DNA reads TGTGCCAGTAAGGGGGGTACTGAAGCTTTCTTT. This translates into CASKGGTEAFF. Variable domain in full (rest from reference TRBV19 and TRBJ1-1): DGGITQSPKYLFRKEGQNVTLSCEQNLNHDAMYWYRQDPGQGLRLIYYSQIVNDFQKGDIAEGYSVSREKKESFPLTVTSAQKNPTAFYLCASKGGTEAFFGQGTRLTVV.

The rearrangement joins TRBV5-8 to TRBJ2-5, with D perhaps TRBD1 (5 bases). Between the trimmed V and J ends, which lost 1 base and 5 bases, there was a span of 15 bases. Germline CDR1 and CDR2: SGHTS and YDEGEE. The CDR3 covers 15 residues. The CDR3 loop is CASSLRQSFIETQYF. For the CDR3, the DNA is TGTGCCAGCAGCTTGAGACAGAGCTTCATTGAGACCCAGTACTTC.

In this sample, this clone turned up once. This sequence joins TRBV5-1 and TRBJ1-4; maybe TRBD1 (5 bases). In germline, CDR1 is SGHRS, CDR2 YFSETQ. V lost 3 bases and J lost 6, with 18 bases in between. The CDR3 is made up of 16 amino acids. The CDR3 bases are TGCGCCAGCAGCTCCCAGCCCCGGGACGGAGATGAAAAACTGTTTTTT. Its protein product is CASSSQPRDGDEKLFF.

This chain connects TRBV19 to TRBJ1-4, with D maybe TRBD1 (6 bases). Trimming left V 3 bases short and J 7 bases short, with 12 bases between. Per the germline V gene, CDR1 is LNHDA and CDR2 is SQIVND (reference sequence). The CDR3 covers 14 residues. Here the CDR3 reads CASSMGGASEKLFF. CDR3 coding DNA: TGTGCCAGTAGTATGGGGGGGGCCTCTGAAAAACTGTTTTTT. The complete variable domain, with remaining parts taken from reference TRBV19 and TRBJ1-4, reads DGGITQSPKYLFRKEGQNVTLSCEQNLNHDAMYWYRQDPGQGLRLIYYSQIVNDFQKGDIAEGYSVSREKKESFPLTVTSAQKNPTAFYLCASSMGGASEKLFFGSGTQLSVL.

The chain couples TRBV10-3 to TRBJ1-3; the D gene is possibly TRBD1 (6 bases). Germline V lookup: CDR1 ENHRY, CDR2 SYGVKD. Deletions cut 0 bases from V and 2 bases from J, with 11 bases between. The CDR3 runs to 16 residues. CDR3 DNA: TGTGCCATCAGTGAGTCGAAGGCAGGGGCTGGAAACACCATATATTTT. The encoded protein is CAISESKAGAGNTIYF.

The V and J genes are TRBV27 and TRBJ1-5; possible D gene TRBD1, 5 bases. Per germline, CDR1 MNHEY and CDR2 SMNVEV (reference sequence). CDR3 size: 14 residues. The V and J ends lost 2 bases and 3 bases respectively, with 8 bases between them. The CDR3 region is CASSLLGTNQPQHF. In DNA form, the CDR3 reads TGTGCCAGCAGTTTACTAGGGACCAATCAGCCCCAGCATTTT.

CDR3 sequence (DNA): TGTGCCAGCAGCTTAGATCCCAGGGACAATGAGCAGTTCTTC. Amino acids: CASSLDPRDNEQFF. The genes are TRBV11-3 and TRBJ2-1, with a tentative D call TRBD1 (5 bases). Germline CDR1 SGHNT, CDR2 YENEEA. With 0 bases removed from V and 5 bases from J, the gap between germline ends came to 8 bases. The CDR3 extends over 14 amino acids.